The 27 T cell receptor beta chains presented below share a single source sample, sequenced in a study of T cells in localized non-small cell lung cancer. This table comes from immunoSEQ multiplex PCR, and its TCRdb copy is limited to in-frame clones, with some not included. This table holds tens of thousands of clones, approximately 94% found once. This specimen was peripheral blood, taken before any cancer treatment. These receptors all stem from a female donor older than 55 with stage I lung adenocarcinoma.

The genes are TRBV27 and TRBJ1-1; 8 nucleotides align to TRBD1. V shed 0 bases and J 7 bases; nucleotides not matched to a gene: 10. The CDR3 runs 16 residues. Germline V CDR1 and CDR2: MNHEY, SMNVEV (reference sequence). CDR3 protein: CASSLSWTGRSGEAFF. CDR3 nucleotides: TGTGCCAGCAGTTTATCGTGGACAGGGCGCTCAGGTGAAGCTTTCTTT.

Here the CDR3 DNA reads TGTGCCAGCAGCTTAAGGACAGCGAACACCGGGGAGCTGTTTTTT. It translates to CASSLRTANTGELFF. V and J are TRBV7-8 and TRBJ2-2; perhaps TRBD1 as D (6 bases). Germline V CDR1 and CDR2: SGHVS, FQNEAQ. The ends were cut back, 2 bases at V and 0 bases at J, with 7 bases in the middle. There are 15 residues in the CDR3.

This chain joins TRBV14 and TRBJ2-3; 14 bases match TRBD2. Trimming cost V 4 bases and J 5 bases; bases outside gene matches: 5. The CDR3 has 16 residues. Germline CDR1 and CDR2: SGHDN and FVKESK. CDR3 region: CASSRSTSGGVDTQYF. The CDR3 DNA follows: TGTGCCAGCAGCCGCTCGACTAGCGGGGGGGTAGATACGCAGTATTTT.

This clone appeared once. The J gene is TRBJ2-4, the V gene TRBV7-3; 8 bases match TRBD2. CDR1 is SGHTA, CDR2 FQGTGA, per germline. This CDR3 has 15 residues. V lost 2 bases and J lost 6; bases outside the gene matches: 6. CDR3: CASSLLPAGGNIQYF. CDR3 coding DNA: TGTGCCAGCAGCTTACTTCCCGCGGGGGGAAACATTCAGTACTTC.

To note about this clone: Other DNA sequences from this sample encode an identical CDR3 as well. This chain uses TRBV20-1 with TRBJ1-4; D is unclear. The CDR3 has 11 residues. Deletions cut 3 bases from V and 10 bases from J, with 9 bases between. Looked up from germline, CDR1 is DFQATT and CDR2 is SNEGSKA (reference sequence). CDR3 loop: CSASPPGKLFF. As DNA, the CDR3 is TGCAGTGCTAGTCCCCCGGGAAAACTGTTTTTT.

The V and J genes are TRBV25-1 and TRBJ2-6; unclear D gene. Germline V lookup: CDR1 MGHDK, CDR2 SYGVNS. With 3 bases removed from V and 0 bases from J, the gap between germline ends came to 6 bases. The CDR3 covers 15 residues. The CDR3 bases are TGTGCCAGCAGTGATCCGGGCTCTGGGGCCAACGTCCTGACTTTC. Its protein product is CASSDPGSGANVLTF.

This clone was counted a single time. The CDR3: CASSFAPSTSGNTIYF. CDR3 nucleotide sequence: TGCGCCAGCAGCTTCGCACCCAGCACTTCTGGAAACACCATATATTTT. The chain couples TRBV5-1 to TRBJ1-3; D gene uncertain. Germline CDR1 and CDR2: SGHRS and YFSETQ. The CDR3 is 16 amino acids. V was trimmed by 2 bases and J by 1 base, leaving 13 bases between them.

The J gene is TRBJ2-2, the V gene TRBV27; D unresolved. Germline V gene data show CDR1 as MNHEY and CDR2 as SMNVEV (reference sequence). The V end lost 11 bases, the J end lost 1 base, and 14 bases lay between the germline ends. CDR3 length: 14 residues. The CDR3 nucleotides read TGTGCCGCAAGCGCAGTAAAGAACACCGGGGAGCTGTTTTTT. Translating it yields CAASAVKNTGELFF.

This clone occurred once. The V and J genes are TRBV25-1 and TRBJ1-1, with D perhaps matching TRBD1 (5 bases). Germline V gene data show CDR1 as MGHDK and CDR2 as SYGVNS. The CDR3 is 13 amino acids. V was trimmed by 7 bases and J by 0 bases, leaving 9 bases between them. The CDR3 DNA follows: TGTGCCAGCATCTCCAGGGTGAACACTGAAGCTTTCTTT. It translates to CASISRVNTEAFF.

The CDR3 DNA sequence: TGTGCCAGCAGCCCTCCCAGCGGGGGCCTCACAGATACGCAGTATTTT. Translating it yields CASSPPSGGLTDTQYF. The chain uses TRBV7-9 and TRBJ2-3; 8 nucleotides align to TRBD2. The CDR3 spans 16 residues. Germline trimming cut 5 bases from V and 2 bases from J; bases unmatched to any gene: 9. From germline, CDR1 is SEHNR and CDR2 FQNEAQ (reference sequence).

The rearrangement links TRBV9 to TRBJ1-3, with D hard to call. V was clipped by 3 bases and J by 0 bases, with 7 bases between them. In germline, CDR1 is SGDLS, CDR2 YYNGEE. There are 14 residues in the CDR3. CDR3 nucleotides: TGTGCCAGCAGCGCCCTCGCCTCTGGAAACACCATATATTTT. As protein: CASSALASGNTIYF.

The gene calls are TRBV7-8 and TRBJ2-3; tentatively, D is TRBD1 or TRBD2 (5 bases each). The CDR3 loop spans 17 amino acids. Germline V lookup: CDR1 SGHVS, CDR2 FQNEAQ. Between the trimmed V and J ends, which lost 4 bases and 2 bases, there was a span of 19 bases. Here the CDR3 reads CASSSAPGRPFTDTQYF. The CDR3 nucleotides are TGTGCCAGCAGCTCGGCCCCGGGACGGCCCTTCACAGATACGCAGTATTTT.

The rearrangement uses TRBV27 and TRBJ2-7; tentatively, D is TRBD2 (6 bases). Germline assignment: CDR1 MNHEY and CDR2 SMNVEV (reference sequence). The CDR3 has 14 residues. V lost 3 bases, J lost 0 bases, and 9 bases lay in between. The CDR3 is CASSFRGSSYEQYV. The CDR3 bases are TGTGCCAGCAGTTTCCGGGGGAGCTCCTACGAGCAGTACGTC.

V is TRBV4-1 and J is TRBJ1-4, with 9 bases fitting TRBD1. Looked up from germline, CDR1 is MGHRA and CDR2 is YSYEKL. This CDR3 has 19 amino acids. The ends lost 0 bases at V and 6 bases at J; junction bases unmatched: 14. The CDR3 here is CASSQDSRTGEIGDEKLFF. DNA for the CDR3: TGCGCCAGCAGCCAAGATAGCAGGACAGGGGAGATTGGTGATGAAAAACTGTTTTTT.

V and J are TRBV7-2 and TRBJ2-5, with TRBD2 matching 8 bases. Germline values: CDR1 SGHTA, CDR2 FQGNSA. The CDR3 has 16 residues. V lost 2 bases and J lost 1; bases outside the gene matches: 6. DNA of the CDR3: TGTGCCAGCAGCTTACCCAGCGGGGGCCTCCAAGAGACCCAGTACTTC. Residues: CASSLPSGGLQETQYF.

CDR3 loop: CASSLVQGGTDTQYF. The CDR3 DNA reads TGCGCCAGCAGCTTGGTACAGGGTGGCACAGATACGCAGTATTTT. The chain is built from TRBV5-1 and TRBJ2-3; D is perhaps TRBD1 (6 bases). The germline V gene encodes CDR1 SGHRS and CDR2 YFSETQ. CDR3 size: 15 residues. The V end was cut by 0 bases, the J end by 1 base, with 9 bases between. The full variable domain, in which reference TRBV5-1 and TRBJ2-3 provide the parts outside the CDR3, is KAGVTQTPRYLIKTRGQQVTLSCSPISGHRSVSWYQQTPGQGLQFLFEYFSETQRNKGNFPGRFSGRQFSNSRSEMNVSTLELGDSALYLCASSLVQGGTDTQYFGPGTRLTVL.

This clone was seen a handful of times. This chain uses TRBV15 with TRBJ1-5; D unresolved. V shed 0 bases and J shed 0 bases, with 15 bases lying between them. CDR3 size: 18 residues. Germline CDR1 LNHNV, CDR2 YYDKDF (reference sequence). The DNA for the CDR3 is TGTGCCACCAGCAGAGATCCCCCCGGCAGGAATAGCAATCAGCCCCAGCATTTT. It specifies CATSRDPPGRNSNQPQHF.

The CDR3 DNA reads TGTGCCAGCTCACGACAGGGCGGGACTGAAGCTTTCTTT. This gives the protein CASSRQGGTEAFF. The chain combines TRBV18 with TRBJ1-1; 7 nucleotides align to TRBD1. V lost 4 bases and J lost 5; bases outside the gene matches: 4. Germline V CDR1 and CDR2: KGHSH, LQKENI. The CDR3 runs 13 residues.

This clone was seen a single time. The chain combines TRBV29-1 with TRBJ2-5; TRBD1 agrees at 7 bases. CDR3 size: 16 residues. J lost 3 bases, V lost 3 bases, and 13 bases had no gene match. Germline V gene data show CDR1 as SQVTM and CDR2 as ANQGSEA. The CDR3 sequence is CSVDKPGGFWEETQYF. The CDR3 region has the DNA TGCAGCGTTGACAAGCCAGGGGGATTTTGGGAAGAGACCCAGTACTTC.

The chain uses TRBV7-2 and TRBJ2-3; 12 bases match TRBD2. V trimming: 5 bases; J trimming: 2 bases; junction bases outside the gene matches: 5. CDR1 and CDR2 (germline): SGHTA, FQGNSA. There are 16 residues in the CDR3. In DNA form, the CDR3 reads TGTGCCAGCAGCACGACTAGCGGGGGAGTCACAGATACGCAGTATTTT. Encoded protein: CASSTTSGGVTDTQYF.

The genes are TRBV5-8 and TRBJ2-2, with D maybe TRBD1 (6 bases). Germline V gives CDR1 SGHTS, CDR2 YDEGEE. Trimming removed 6 bases at V and 2 bases at J, with 14 bases between. CDR3 length: 15 residues. In nucleotides, the CDR3 is TGTGCCAGCAAAAACAGGGAGAAAAACACCGGGGAGCTGTTTTTT. Residues: CASKNREKNTGELFF.

The V call is TRBV5-4, the J call TRBJ2-3; the match to TRBD2 covers 8 bases. From germline, CDR1 is SGHNT and CDR2 YYREEE (reference sequence). The length of the CDR3 is 15 residues. Losses at the gene ends were 3 bases for V and 5 bases for J; bases not matched to a gene: 8. In DNA, the CDR3 is TGTGCCAGCAGCTATCCGGGGGGGAGGAGAGATACGCAGTATTTT. It codes for CASSYPGGRRDTQYF.

The chain is built from TRBV4-2 and TRBJ1-5; D uncertain. Trimming took off 1 base at V and 5 bases at J, with 18 bases between the two ends. Germline V CDR1 and CDR2: LGHNA, YNFKEQ. The CDR3 runs 17 residues. The CDR3 sequence is CASSQGARIREDQPQHF. The CDR3 DNA reads TGTGCCAGCAGCCAAGGGGCGAGGATCAGAGAGGATCAGCCCCAGCATTTT.

V and J are TRBV5-1 and TRBJ1-4; no firm D call. V lost 3 bases to trimming and J lost 8 bases, with 20 bases between them. Germline lookup yields CDR1 SGHRS and CDR2 YFSETQ. The CDR3 has 16 amino acids. In DNA, the CDR3 is TGCGCCAGCAGCTCGGATCGTGGTGGGGTCAGGGAAAAACTGTTTTTT. Translating gives CASSSDRGGVREKLFF.

In this sample, this clone turned up once. This chain links TRBV4-1 with TRBJ1-3; D perhaps matches TRBD1 (6 bases). CDR1 MGHRA and CDR2 YSYEKL come from the germline V gene. Trimming cost V 1 base and J 5 bases, with 12 bases left between them. This CDR3 has 15 amino acids. Written as DNA, the CDR3 is TGCGCCAGCAGCCAAGGAACAGGGTGGAGAAACACCATATATTTT. Amino acids: CASSQGTGWRNTIYF.

J is TRBJ2-7 and V is TRBV7-3; D assignment may be TRBD1 or TRBD2 (5 bases each). CDR3 length equals 17 residues. The ends were cut back, 0 bases at V and 1 base at J, with 16 bases in the middle. Germline lookup yields CDR1 SGHTA and CDR2 FQGTGA. As DNA, the CDR3 is TGTGCCAGCAGCTTAACGGTGGGGCGTGGGGGTTCCTACGAGCAGTACTTC. As protein: CASSLTVGRGGSYEQYF.

The chain's CDR3 is CASSSVGLGGYTF. DNA for the CDR3: TGTGCCAGCAGCAGTGTAGGCCTCGGGGGCTACACCTTC. The rearrangement uses TRBV6-6 and TRBJ1-2, with no clear D. V lost 6 bases to trimming and J lost 8 bases, with 16 bases between them. From germline, CDR1 is MNHNY and CDR2 SVGAGI (reference sequence). The CDR3 is made up of 13 amino acids.